The T cell receptor beta chain described here comes from a study of blood T cell repertoires in COVID-19 (dated by TCRdb to 2020 to 2022). Broadly, across the study: Collaborator samples came from the United States, Italy and Spain and covered acute and convalescent phases of COVID-19. The samples were drawn from the first 160 participants of the ongoing ImmuneRACE study and from about 1,200 subjects provided by 6 global collaborators. Where available, HLA class I and class II types were taken from metadata supplied by the sample provider and were not determined by assay-based typing. Deeply sampled blood TCRbeta repertoires from subjects exposed to, actively infected with, or recovered from COVID-19 were included in the dataset. The repertoires were released in a freely available public database meant as a resource for research on the immune response to SARS-CoV-2. The prospective study material was composed of cDNA or gDNA derived from T cells, B-cell-depleted T cells, or PBMCs. The sample metadata nearly always contained a de-identified subject ID, COVID-19 status, age in years and sex.

The collaborating institutions used their own protocols to collect whole blood in K2EDTA tubes. For TCRbeta analysis, collaborators shipped samples in one of three forms: frozen whole blood, isolated PBMCs, or DNA extracted from either of those sample types. Study-level results and caveats: Clinical and demographic metadata were provided uncurated, with the amount varying by source and participant.

TCRbeta CDR3 regions were amplified from genomic DNA using the immunoSEQ Assay, a bias-controlled multiplex PCR. Regarding the original processing steps: Within the assay, amplification of reference gene primers was used to estimate how many nucleated cells each sample contained. To quantify the absolute abundance of each unique TCRbeta CDR3 rearrangement, sequence reads were collapsed and filtered. For each sample, productive Simpson clonality was calculated as the square root of Simpson's diversity index across productive rearrangements. Sourced from immuneACCESS, this table was stored by TCRdb with only in-frame sequences that have V and J called. A share of the clones is absent; for the studies checked, an unresolved V gene accounts for under half, and the remainder has no known explanation. V, J and clone size derive from that table, while D and trimming were established from the DNA sequence. In all, the sample holds about 68,000 clones, and roughly 84% of those were seen once. The ten largest clones capture 4.1% of the sample.

As concerns this clone: What antigen it recognizes has not been identified. Within one base of it there is no much larger clone, and no base qualities were kept.

This receptor was identified in a man in his forties or fifties with acute or convalescent COVID-19. Sequenced input: peripheral blood.

The nucleotide sequence is TGTGCCAGCAGTTCGACAGGGGTGTCCTACAATGAGCAGTTCTTC. Translated, this is CASSSTGVSYNEQFF. The V and J segments used are TRBV27 and TRBJ2-1; TRBD1 lines up with 8 middle nucleotides. Compared with germline, V lacks 4 bases and J lacks 1 base; bases without a gene match: 3. Spanning cysteine to phenylalanine, the CDR3 consists of 15 amino acids. Kept here is only the CDR3 DNA, which spans 45 bases and is read in frame from base 1. For CDR1 and CDR2, the germline V gene (reference sequence) lists MNHEY and SMNVEV.